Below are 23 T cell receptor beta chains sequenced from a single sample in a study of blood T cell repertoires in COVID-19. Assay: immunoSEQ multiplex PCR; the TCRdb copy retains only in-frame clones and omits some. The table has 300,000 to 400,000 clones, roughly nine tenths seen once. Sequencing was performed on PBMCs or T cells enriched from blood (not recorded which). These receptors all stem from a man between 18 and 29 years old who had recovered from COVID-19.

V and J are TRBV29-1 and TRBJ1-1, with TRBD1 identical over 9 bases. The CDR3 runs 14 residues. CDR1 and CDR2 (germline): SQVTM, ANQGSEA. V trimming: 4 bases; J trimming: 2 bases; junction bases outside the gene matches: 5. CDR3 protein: CSVVTGQGNTEAFF. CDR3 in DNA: TGCAGCGTTGTAACGGGACAGGGAAACACTGAAGCTTTCTTT.

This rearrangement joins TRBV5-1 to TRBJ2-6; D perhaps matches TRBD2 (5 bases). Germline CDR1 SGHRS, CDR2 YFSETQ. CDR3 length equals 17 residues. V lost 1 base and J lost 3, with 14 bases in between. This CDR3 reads CASSLSGVGYGANVLTF. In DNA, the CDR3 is TGCGCCAGCAGCTTGTCCGGGGTAGGGTATGGGGCCAACGTCCTGACTTTC.

The chain's CDR3 is CATSDWGQGHYEQYF. The CDR3 DNA reads TGTGCCACCAGTGATTGGGGACAGGGGCACTACGAGCAGTACTTC. V usage is TRBV24-1 and J usage is TRBJ2-7, with 10 bases aligning to TRBD1. CDR3 length equals 15 residues. Trimming at V came to 2 bases and at J to 3 bases, leaving 3 bases not matched to a gene. Germline V gene lookup returns CDR1 KGHDR and CDR2 SFDVKD.

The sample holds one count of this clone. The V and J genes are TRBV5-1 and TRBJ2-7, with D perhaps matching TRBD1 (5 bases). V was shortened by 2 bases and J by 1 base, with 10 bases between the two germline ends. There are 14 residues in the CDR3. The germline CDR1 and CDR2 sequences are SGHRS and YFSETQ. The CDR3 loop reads CASSLQVGSYEQYF. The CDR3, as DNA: TGCGCCAGCAGCTTACAGGTTGGATCCTACGAGCAGTACTTC.

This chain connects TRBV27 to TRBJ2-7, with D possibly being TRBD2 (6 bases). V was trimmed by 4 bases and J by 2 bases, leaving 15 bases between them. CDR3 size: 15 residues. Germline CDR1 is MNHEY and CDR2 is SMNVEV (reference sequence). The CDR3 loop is CASSSRPGGPYEQYF. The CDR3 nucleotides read TGTGCCAGCAGTTCCAGACCAGGAGGGCCCTACGAGCAGTACTTC.

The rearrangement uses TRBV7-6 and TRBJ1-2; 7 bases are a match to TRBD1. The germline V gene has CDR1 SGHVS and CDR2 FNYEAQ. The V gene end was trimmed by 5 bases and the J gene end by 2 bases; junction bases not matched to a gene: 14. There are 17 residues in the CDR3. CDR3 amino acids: CASSRVGSSGQNYGYTF. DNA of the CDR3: TGTGCCAGCAGCCGTGTTGGATCGTCGGGACAGAACTATGGCTACACCTTC.

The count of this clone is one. The CDR3 loop reads CASSYSRDYPNEQFF. The CDR3 DNA is TGTGCCAGCAGTTACTCAAGGGACTACCCCAATGAGCAGTTCTTC. The chain employs TRBV6-5 and TRBJ2-1, with 7 bases aligning to TRBD2. Germline-derived CDR1 and CDR2 are MNHEY and SVGAGI. The CDR3 is 15 amino acids. V dropped 0 bases and J dropped 6; count of bases not matched to a gene: 5.

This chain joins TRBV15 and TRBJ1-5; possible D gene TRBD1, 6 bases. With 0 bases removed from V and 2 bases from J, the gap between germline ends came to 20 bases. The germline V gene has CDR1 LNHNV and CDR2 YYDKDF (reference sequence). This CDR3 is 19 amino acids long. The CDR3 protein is CATSRDGRGGHPGNQPQHF. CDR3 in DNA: TGTGCCACCAGCAGAGATGGCCGGGGGGGGCATCCTGGCAATCAGCCCCAGCATTTT.

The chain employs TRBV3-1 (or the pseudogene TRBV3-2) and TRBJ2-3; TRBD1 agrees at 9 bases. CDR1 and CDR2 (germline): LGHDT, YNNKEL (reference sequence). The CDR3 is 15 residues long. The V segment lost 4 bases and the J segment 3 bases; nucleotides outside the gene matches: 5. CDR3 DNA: TGTGCCAGCAGCCGGAGGACAGGGGTGACAGATACGCAGTATTTT. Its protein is CASSRRTGVTDTQYF.

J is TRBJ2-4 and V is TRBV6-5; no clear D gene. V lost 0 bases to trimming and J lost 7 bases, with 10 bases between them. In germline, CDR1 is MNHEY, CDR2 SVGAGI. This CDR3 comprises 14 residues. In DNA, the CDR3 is TGTGCCAGCAGTTACTCGAGGCGAGATAACATTCAGTACTTC. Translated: CASSYSRRDNIQYF.

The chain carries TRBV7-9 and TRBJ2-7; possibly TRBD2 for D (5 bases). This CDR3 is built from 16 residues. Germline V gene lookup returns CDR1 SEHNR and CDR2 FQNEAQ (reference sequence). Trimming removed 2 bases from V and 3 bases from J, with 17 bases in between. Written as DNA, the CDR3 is TGTGCCAGCAGCTTATCGGGCGGAGGAGTGGGCTACGAGCAGTACTTC. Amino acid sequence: CASSLSGGGVGYEQYF.

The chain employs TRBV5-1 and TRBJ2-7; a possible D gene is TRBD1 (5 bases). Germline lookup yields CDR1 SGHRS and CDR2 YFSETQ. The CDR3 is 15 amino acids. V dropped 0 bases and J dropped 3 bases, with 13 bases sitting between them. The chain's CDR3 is CASSLVAGSSYEQYF. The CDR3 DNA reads TGCGCCAGCAGCTTGGTGGCAGGGTCAAGCTACGAGCAGTACTTC.

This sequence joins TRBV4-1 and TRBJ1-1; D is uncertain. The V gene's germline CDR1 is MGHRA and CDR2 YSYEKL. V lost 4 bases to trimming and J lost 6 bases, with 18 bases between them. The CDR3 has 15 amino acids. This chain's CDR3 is CASSPDPGRFAEAFF. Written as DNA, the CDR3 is TGCGCCAGCAGCCCAGACCCGGGTCGTTTCGCTGAAGCTTTCTTT.

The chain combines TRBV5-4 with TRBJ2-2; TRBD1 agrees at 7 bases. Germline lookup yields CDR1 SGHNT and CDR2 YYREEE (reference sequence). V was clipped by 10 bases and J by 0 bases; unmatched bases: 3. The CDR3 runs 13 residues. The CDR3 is CASQGANTGELFF. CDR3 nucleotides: TGTGCCTCCCAGGGGGCGAACACCGGGGAGCTGTTTTTT.

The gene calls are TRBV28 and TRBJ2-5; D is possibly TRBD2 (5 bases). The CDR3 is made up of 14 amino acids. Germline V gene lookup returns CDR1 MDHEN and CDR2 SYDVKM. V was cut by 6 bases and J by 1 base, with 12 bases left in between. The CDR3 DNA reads TGTGCCAGCAGAGACCGGGATTTCCAAGAGACCCAGTACTTC. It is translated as CASRDRDFQETQYF.

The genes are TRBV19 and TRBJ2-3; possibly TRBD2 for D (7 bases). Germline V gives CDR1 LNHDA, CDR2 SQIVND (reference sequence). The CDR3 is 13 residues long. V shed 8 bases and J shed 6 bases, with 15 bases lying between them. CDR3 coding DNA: TGTGCCAGTGGGGGGGCAGTCACTGATACGCAGTATTTT. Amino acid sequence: CASGGAVTDTQYF.

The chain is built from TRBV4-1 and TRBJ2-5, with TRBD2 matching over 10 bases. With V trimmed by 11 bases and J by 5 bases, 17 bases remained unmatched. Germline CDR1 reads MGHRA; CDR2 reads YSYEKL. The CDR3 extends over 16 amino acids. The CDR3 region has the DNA TGCGCCTTGGCGGGACTAGCGCCCGGGAAGTGCGAGACCCAGTACTTC. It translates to CALAGLAPGKCETQYF.

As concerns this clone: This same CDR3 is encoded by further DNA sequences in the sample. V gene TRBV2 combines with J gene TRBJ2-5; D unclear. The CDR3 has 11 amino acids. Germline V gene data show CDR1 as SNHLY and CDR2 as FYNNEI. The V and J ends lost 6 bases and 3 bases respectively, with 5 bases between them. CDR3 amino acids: CASSVKETQYF. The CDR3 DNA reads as TGTGCCAGCAGCGTAAAAGAGACCCAGTACTTC.

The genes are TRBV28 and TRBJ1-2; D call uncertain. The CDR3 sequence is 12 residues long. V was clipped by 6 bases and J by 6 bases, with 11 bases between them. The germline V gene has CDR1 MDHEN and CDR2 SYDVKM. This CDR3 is CASSTPRDGYTF. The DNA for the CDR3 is TGTGCCAGCAGCACTCCGAGGGATGGCTACACCTTC.

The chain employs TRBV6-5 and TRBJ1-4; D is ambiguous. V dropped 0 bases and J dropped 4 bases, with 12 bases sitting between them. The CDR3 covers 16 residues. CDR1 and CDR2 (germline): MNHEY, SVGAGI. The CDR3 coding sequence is TGTGCCAGCAGTTACTCGTACTTAGCCCTTAATGAAAAACTGTTTTTT. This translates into CASSYSYLALNEKLFF.

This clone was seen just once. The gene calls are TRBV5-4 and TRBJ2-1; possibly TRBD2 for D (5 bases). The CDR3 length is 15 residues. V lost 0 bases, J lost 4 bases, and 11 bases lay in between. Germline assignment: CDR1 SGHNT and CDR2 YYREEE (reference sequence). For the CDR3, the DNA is TGTGCCAGCAGCTTGGTTGGAGGCGGGTACAATGAGCAGTTCTTC. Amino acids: CASSLVGGGYNEQFF.

This CDR3 is CARTSPQNEAFF. CDR3 nucleotide sequence: TGTGCCAGAACCTCGCCCCAGAATGAAGCTTTCTTT. This rearrangement joins TRBV21-1 to TRBJ1-1; the table's D call TRBD1 went unverified against the DNA. TRBV21-1 is listed as a pseudogene. The length of the CDR3 is 12 residues.

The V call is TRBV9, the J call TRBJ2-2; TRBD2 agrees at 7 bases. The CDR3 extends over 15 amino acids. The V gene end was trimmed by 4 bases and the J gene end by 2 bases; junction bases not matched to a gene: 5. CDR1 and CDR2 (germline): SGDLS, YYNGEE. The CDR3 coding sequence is TGTGCCAGCAGCTTCCGACTAGCCAACACCGGGGAGCTGTTTTTT. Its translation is CASSFRLANTGELFF.